The next 17 T cell receptor beta chains were all read from a single sample in a study of T cell responses to AZD1222 COVID-19 vaccine. The assay was immunoSEQ multiplex PCR, and TCRdb's table has in-frame clones only and misses some. The data hold about 110,000 clones, with 90% to 95% observed a single time. The sample in question was peripheral blood, obtained 28 days after the second AZD1222 dose. The origin of the receptors is an adult who received the AZD1222 COVID-19 vaccine.

This clone came up a few times. The CDR3 DNA reads TGTGCCAGTACATGGGGGGATTCTAAGGTTGATTCACCCCTCCACTTT. It translates to CASTWGDSKVDSPLHF. V is TRBV19 and J is TRBJ1-6, with D maybe TRBD1 (5 bases). The CDR3 has 16 amino acids. Trimming pared 7 bases from V and 8 bases from J, leaving 21 bases between. The V gene's germline CDR1 is LNHDA and CDR2 SQIVND (reference sequence).

The chain has TRBV27 and TRBJ1-1, with D hard to call. The CDR3 consists of 15 residues. Trimming removed 6 bases at V and 2 bases at J, with 16 bases between. CDR1 and CDR2 (germline): MNHEY, SMNVEV (reference sequence). The CDR3 here is CASSFSPPGNTEAFF. As DNA, the CDR3 is TGTGCCAGCAGCTTTTCTCCTCCGGGAAACACTGAAGCTTTCTTT.

The chain employs TRBV5-1 and TRBJ1-1; 7 nucleotides match TRBD1. V was pared by 4 bases and J by 9 bases, with 9 bases of the junction left unmatched. Germline V CDR1 and CDR2: SGHRS, YFSETQ. This CDR3 is 13 amino acids long. This CDR3 is CASSAQTGPKAFF. CDR3 bases: TGCGCCAGCAGCGCCCAGACAGGGCCCAAAGCTTTCTTT.

The chain uses TRBV5-1 and TRBJ2-1, with 7 bases fitting TRBD1. The CDR3 runs to 13 residues. The J segment lost 6 bases and the V segment lost 3 bases, leaving 3 bases of the junction unmatched. Germline V gene data show CDR1 as SGHRS and CDR2 as YFSETQ. CDR3 in amino acids: CASSSGQINEQFF. In DNA, the CDR3 is TGCGCCAGCAGCTCGGGACAGATCAATGAGCAGTTCTTC.

Concerning this clone itself: One junction end disagrees with the germline gene, perhaps due to a read error. The rearrangement links TRBV29-1 to TRBJ2-2, with 14 bases lining up with TRBD2. This CDR3 region has 16 residues. In germline, CDR1 is SQVTM, CDR2 ANQGSEA. Here the CDR3 reads CSVEGLAGGGTGELFF. CDR3 in DNA: TGCAGCGTGGAAGGACTAGCGGGAGGTGGGACCGGGGAGCTGTTTTTT.

CDR3 DNA: TGTGCCAGCACCCCGGGACTAGCGGGAGTCACCGGGGAGCTGTTTTTT. Its protein product is CASTPGLAGVTGELFF. The chain couples TRBV7-9 to TRBJ2-2, with TRBD2 matching 14 bases. Germline V gene lookup returns CDR1 SEHNR and CDR2 FQNEAQ (reference sequence). Germline trimming cut 7 bases from V and 4 bases from J; bases unmatched to any gene: 5. There are 16 residues in the CDR3.

The CDR3 coding sequence is TGTGCCAGTTCGCGGACATGGAACACTGAAGCTTTCTTT. Protein product: CASSRTWNTEAFF. The chain is built from TRBV19 and TRBJ1-1; TRBD1 might be the D (5 bases). Germline V gene data show CDR1 as LNHDA and CDR2 as SQIVND (reference sequence). Trimming removed 8 bases at V and 1 base at J, with 11 bases between. The length of the CDR3 is 13 residues.

The gene calls are TRBV6-5 and TRBJ1-6, with a tentative D call TRBD1 (5 bases). Germline CDR1 and CDR2: MNHEY and SVGAGI. Trimming took off 4 bases at V and 4 bases at J, with 11 bases between the two ends. The CDR3 is 15 amino acids. The CDR3 protein is CASSLGGFYNSPLHF. Written as DNA, the CDR3 is TGTGCCAGCAGTTTGGGGGGTTTTTATAATTCACCCCTCCACTTT.

The gene calls are TRBV13 and TRBJ2-1; 8 bases align to TRBD2. J was trimmed by 9 bases and V by 5 bases; bases with no gene match: 12. This CDR3 comprises 15 residues. Germline CDR1 PRHDT, CDR2 FYEKMQ (reference sequence). The chain's CDR3 is CASSPSGTRRSEQFF. CDR3 nucleotides: TGTGCCAGCAGCCCCTCCGGGACTAGGAGGAGTGAGCAGTTCTTC.

The chain recombines TRBV7-9 with TRBJ2-5, with D possibly being TRBD1 (5 bases). In germline, CDR1 is SEHNR, CDR2 FQNEAQ (reference sequence). V was pared by 5 bases and J by 1 base, with 14 bases between. The CDR3 has 15 amino acids. The CDR3 sequence: CASSQQQGFQETQYF. CDR3 in DNA: TGTGCCAGCAGCCAGCAGCAGGGCTTCCAAGAGACCCAGTACTTC.

The V gene is TRBV10-3, the J gene TRBJ1-4; D uncertain. This CDR3 spans 15 amino acids. CDR1 and CDR2 from the germline V gene are ENHRY and SYGVKD. V was cut by 4 bases and J by 8 bases, with 17 bases left in between. This chain's CDR3 is CAISGEGPGEEKLFF. CDR3 bases: TGTGCCATCAGTGGGGAGGGCCCTGGGGAAGAAAAACTGTTTTTT.

V gene TRBV23-1 combines with J gene TRBJ2-6; D is ambiguous. TRBV23-1 is known as an ORF, though its function is uncertain. The CDR3 runs 14 residues. The ends were cut back, 4 bases at V and 0 bases at J, with 4 bases in the middle. This CDR3 reads CASSLTSGANVLTF. The CDR3, as DNA: TGCGCCAGCAGTCTTACCTCTGGGGCCAACGTCCTGACTTTC.

The chain carries TRBV19 and TRBJ1-1; TRBD1 agrees at 8 bases. Germline V gene sequence: CDR1 LNHDA, CDR2 SQIVND (reference sequence). The V gene end was trimmed by 4 bases and the J gene end by 2 bases; junction bases not matched to a gene: 3. The CDR3 runs 14 residues. CDR3: CASSTQGGNTEAFF. The DNA for the CDR3 is TGTGCCAGTAGTACACAGGGGGGAAACACTGAAGCTTTCTTT.

This chain joins TRBV13 and TRBJ1-4; the D is unclear. Trimming cost V 5 bases and J 7 bases, with 17 bases left between them. The CDR3 covers 15 residues. Looked up from germline, CDR1 is PRHDT and CDR2 is FYEKMQ (reference sequence). CDR3 sequence (DNA): TGTGCCAGCAGCGGACCAGTGGGGAGTCGTGAAAAACTGTTTTTT. Its protein is CASSGPVGSREKLFF.

The chain uses TRBV10-3 and TRBJ2-3; the match to TRBD2 covers 8 bases. The CDR3 contains 14 residues. Germline V gene data show CDR1 as ENHRY and CDR2 as SYGVKD. V dropped 2 bases and J dropped 6; count of bases not matched to a gene: 4. The CDR3 here is CAISERGGRDTQYF. CDR3 coding DNA: TGTGCCATCAGTGAGCGGGGGGGCAGGGATACGCAGTATTTT.

The CDR3 loop reads CASSLVASTDTQYF. CDR3 nucleotides: TGCGCCAGCAGCTTGGTAGCCTCCACAGATACGCAGTATTTT. This chain uses TRBV5-1 with TRBJ2-3; D gene unclear. The germline gives CDR1 SGHRS, CDR2 YFSETQ. Trimming pared 0 bases from V and 2 bases from J, leaving 7 bases between. The CDR3 consists of 14 residues.

This rearrangement joins TRBV29-1 to TRBJ1-1; D unresolved. CDR3 length: 13 residues. Per germline, CDR1 SQVTM and CDR2 ANQGSEA. The V end was cut by 2 bases, the J end by 1 base, with 8 bases between. The CDR3 sequence: CSVELSRNTEAFF. DNA of the CDR3: TGCAGCGTTGAATTAAGTCGGAACACTGAAGCTTTCTTT.